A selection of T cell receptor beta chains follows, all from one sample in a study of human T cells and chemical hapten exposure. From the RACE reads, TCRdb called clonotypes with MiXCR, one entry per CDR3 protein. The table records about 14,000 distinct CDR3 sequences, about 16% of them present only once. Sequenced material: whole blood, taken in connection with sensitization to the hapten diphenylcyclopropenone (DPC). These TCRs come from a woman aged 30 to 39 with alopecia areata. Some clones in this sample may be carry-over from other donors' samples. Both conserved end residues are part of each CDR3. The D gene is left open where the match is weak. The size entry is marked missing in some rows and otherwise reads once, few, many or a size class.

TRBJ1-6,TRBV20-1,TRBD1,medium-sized,CSARVRGLYSPLHF,TGCAGTGCTAGAGTCAGGGGGCTGTATTCACCCCTCCACTTT
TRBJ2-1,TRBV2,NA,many,CASSEAGGLAGQFF,TGTGCCAGCAGTGAAGCAGGGGGACTGGCTGGGCAGTTCTTC
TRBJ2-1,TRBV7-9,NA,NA,CASSLSGGQTSNEQFF,TGTGCCAGCAGCCTAAGTGGGGGGCAGACATCGAATGAGCAGTTCTTC
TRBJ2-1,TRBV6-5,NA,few,CASSADSYNEQFF,TGTGCCAGCAGTGCTGACTCCTACAATGAGCAGTTCTTC
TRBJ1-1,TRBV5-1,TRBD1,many,CASSWGQVGAEAFF,TGCGCCAGCAGCTGGGGACAGGTCGGTGCTGAAGCTTTCTTT
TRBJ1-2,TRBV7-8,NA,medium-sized,CASSMTMGLDGYTF,TGTGCCAGCAGCATGACGATGGGACTTGATGGCTACACCTTC
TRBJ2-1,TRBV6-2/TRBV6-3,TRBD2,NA,CASSDMGLAAYNEQFF,TGTGCCAGCAGTGACATGGGACTAGCGGCTTACAATGAGCAGTTCTTC
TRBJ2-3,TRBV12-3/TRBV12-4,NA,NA,CASSLPRSYTDTQYF,TGTGCCAGCAGTCTCCCCCGGAGCTACACAGATACGCAGTATTTT
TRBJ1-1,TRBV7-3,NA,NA,CASSLARAGLTGTEAFF,TGTGCCAGCAGCTTAGCCCGGGCAGGCCTCACGGGGACTGAAGCTTTCTTT
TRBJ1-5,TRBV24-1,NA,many,CATSVGGSQGNSNQPQHF,TGTGCCACCAGTGTAGGGGGTTCTCAGGGAAATAGCAATCAGCCCCAGCATTTT
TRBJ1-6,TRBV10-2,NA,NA,CASSEGHTGAYYNSPLHF,TGCGCCAGCAGTGAGGGCCATACGGGGGCCTACTATAATTCACCCCTCCACTTT
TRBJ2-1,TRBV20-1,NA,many,CSARKMWAGLSDDSYNEQFF,TGCAGTGCTAGAAAGATGTGGGCAGGGTTATCCGACGATAGTTACAATGAGCAGTTCTTC
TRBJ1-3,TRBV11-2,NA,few,CASRTGAGNTIYF,TGTGCCAGCAGGACAGGAGCTGGAAACACCATATATTTT
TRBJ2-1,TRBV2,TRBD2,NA,CASSESFGGSYEQFF,TGTGCCAGCAGTGAAAGCTTTGGCGGGAGCTATGAGCAGTTCTTC
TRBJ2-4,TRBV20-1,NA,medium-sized,CSASPPSRAKNIQYF,TGCAGTGCTAGCCCCCCGTCCAGGGCCAAAAACATTCAGTACTTC
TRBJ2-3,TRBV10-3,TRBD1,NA,CAIWDRVKDTDTQYF,TGTGCCATCTGGGACAGGGTGAAAGACACAGATACGCAGTATTTT
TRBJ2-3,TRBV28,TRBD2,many,CASSSSGRGTDTQYF,TGTGCCAGCAGTTCTAGCGGGAGGGGCACAGATACGCAGTATTTT
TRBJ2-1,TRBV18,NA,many,CASSPFEGAEQFF,TGTGCCAGCTCACCATTCGAAGGTGCTGAGCAGTTCTTC
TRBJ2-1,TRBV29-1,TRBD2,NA,CSVRTSSLYNEQFF,TGCAGCGTTCGGACTAGCTCTCTCTACAATGAGCAGTTCTTC
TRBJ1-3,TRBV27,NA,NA,CASSSDGHSGNTIYF,TGTGCCAGCAGTTCCGACGGACACTCTGGAAACACCATATATTTT
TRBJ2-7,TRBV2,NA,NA,CASSGTGYEQYF,TGTGCCAGCAGTGGGACGGGGTACGAGCAGTACTTC
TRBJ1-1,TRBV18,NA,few,CASSPANTEAFF,TGTGCCAGCTCACCCGCGAACACTGAAGCTTTCTTT
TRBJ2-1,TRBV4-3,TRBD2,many,CASSQEIGTTIYNEQFF,TGCGCCAGCAGCCAAGAGATCGGGACTACCATTTACAATGAGCAGTTCTTC
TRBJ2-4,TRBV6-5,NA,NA,CASREQGAKNIQYF,TGTGCCAGCAGGGAACAGGGAGCCAAAAACATTCAGTACTTC
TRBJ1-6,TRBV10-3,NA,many,CAIREYMDNSPLHF,TGTGCCATCAGGGAATACATGGATAATTCACCCCTCCACTTT
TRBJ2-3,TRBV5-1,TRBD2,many,CASGTRGGVNTQYF,TGCGCCAGCGGGACTAGAGGAGGTGTAAATACGCAGTATTTT
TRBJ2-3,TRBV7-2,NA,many,CASSKRMGHRDTQYF,TGTGCCAGCAGCAAGAGGATGGGTCATCGAGATACGCAGTATTTT
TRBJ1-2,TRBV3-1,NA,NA,CASSQRQGFGYTF,TGTGCCAGCAGCCAAAGGCAGGGGTTTGGCTACACCTTC
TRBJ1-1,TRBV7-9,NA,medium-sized,CASSPLGTEAFF,TGTGCCAGCAGCCCGCTAGGCACTGAAGCTTTCTTT
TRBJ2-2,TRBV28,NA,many,CASRGSGTGELFF,TGTGCCAGCAGAGGTTCAGGGACCGGGGAGCTGTTTTTT
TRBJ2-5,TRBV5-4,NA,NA,CASSPRRRFQETQYF,TGTGCCAGCAGCCCTAGGAGGAGGTTTCAAGAGACCCAGTACTTC
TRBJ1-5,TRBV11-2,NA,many,CASSLGSGGIGQPQHF,TGTGCCAGCAGCTTAGGTTCGGGAGGGATCGGTCAGCCCCAGCATTTT
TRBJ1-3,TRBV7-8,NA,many,CASSLARSSGNTIYF,TGTGCCAGCAGCTTAGCGAGGAGCTCTGGAAACACCATATATTTT
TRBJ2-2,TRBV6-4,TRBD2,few,CASRPTSGKAGELFF,TGTGCCAGCAGACCGACTAGCGGGAAGGCCGGGGAGCTGTTTTTT
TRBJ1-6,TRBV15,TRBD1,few,CATSRDRGANSPLHF,TGTGCCACCAGCAGGGACAGGGGAGCGAATTCACCCCTCCACTTT
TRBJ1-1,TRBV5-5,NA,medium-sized,CASSHARAENTEAFF,TGTGCCAGCAGTCATGCCAGGGCTGAGAACACTGAAGCTTTCTTT
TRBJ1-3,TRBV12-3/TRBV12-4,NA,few,CASTFLTGSGNTIYF,TGTGCCAGCACCTTCTTAACGGGCTCTGGAAACACCATATATTTT
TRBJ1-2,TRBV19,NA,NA,CASSIGAEYGYTF,TGTGCCAGTAGTATAGGCGCGGAATATGGCTACACCTTC
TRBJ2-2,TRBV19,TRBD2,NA,CASRILAGGTGELFF,TGTGCCAGTAGGATACTAGCGGGAGGCACCGGGGAGCTGTTTTTT
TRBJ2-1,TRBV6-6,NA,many,CASSLGGRNSYNEQFF,TGTGCCAGCAGTTTGGGGGGCCGAAACTCCTACAATGAGCAGTTCTTC
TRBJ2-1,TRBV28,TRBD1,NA,CASSPNPGQSYNEQFF,TGTGCCAGCAGTCCAAACCCGGGACAGAGCTACAATGAGCAGTTCTTC
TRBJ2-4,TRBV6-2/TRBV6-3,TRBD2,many,CASSYSILAGPQAKNIQYF,TGTGCCAGCAGTTACTCTATACTAGCGGGCCCTCAAGCCAAAAACATTCAGTACTTC
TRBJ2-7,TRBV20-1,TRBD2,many,CSAISGRESTYEQYF,TGCAGTGCTATATCGGGGAGGGAAAGTACTTACGAGCAGTACTTC
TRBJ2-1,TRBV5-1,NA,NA,CASSLEGRADNEQFF,TGCGCCAGCAGCTTGGAAGGCAGGGCGGACAATGAGCAGTTCTTC
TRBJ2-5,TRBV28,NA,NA,CASSLRPGRRAYQETQYF,TGTGCCAGCAGTTTAAGGCCAGGGCGGAGGGCATACCAAGAGACCCAGTACTTC
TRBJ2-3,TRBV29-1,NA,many,CSVRDGGTDTQYF,TGCAGCGTTCGGGACGGAGGCACAGATACGCAGTATTTT
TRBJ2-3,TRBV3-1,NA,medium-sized,CASSPRTDTQYF,TGTGCCAGCTCTCCTCGCACAGATACGCAGTATTTT
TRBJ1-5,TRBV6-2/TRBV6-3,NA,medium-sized,CASKRIVSQPQHF,TGTGCCAGCAAAAGGATAGTTAGCCAGCCCCAGCATTTT
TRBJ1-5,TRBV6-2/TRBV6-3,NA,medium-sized,CASSLQGNSNQPQHF,TGTGCCAGCAGCCTCCAGGGGAATAGCAATCAGCCCCAGCATTTT
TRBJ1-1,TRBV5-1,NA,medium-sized,CASSQTGVNTEAFF,TGCGCCAGCAGCCAAACAGGAGTGAACACTGAAGCTTTCTTT
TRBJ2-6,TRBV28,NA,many,CASSFGGSGANVLTF,TGTGCCAGCAGTTTTGGGGGCTCTGGGGCCAACGTCCTGACTTTC